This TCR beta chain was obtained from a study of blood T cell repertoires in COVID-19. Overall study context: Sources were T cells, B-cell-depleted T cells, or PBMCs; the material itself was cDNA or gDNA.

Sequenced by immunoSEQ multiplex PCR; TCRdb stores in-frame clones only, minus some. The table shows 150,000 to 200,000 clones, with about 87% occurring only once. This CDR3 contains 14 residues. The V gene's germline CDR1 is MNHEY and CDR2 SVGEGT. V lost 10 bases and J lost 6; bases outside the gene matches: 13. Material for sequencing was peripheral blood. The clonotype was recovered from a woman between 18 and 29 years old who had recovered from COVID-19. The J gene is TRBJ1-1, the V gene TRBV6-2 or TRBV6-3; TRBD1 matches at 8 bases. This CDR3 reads CATGPRTGSPEAFF. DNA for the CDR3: TGTGCCACCGGCCCTCGGACAGGGAGCCCTGAAGCTTTCTTT.